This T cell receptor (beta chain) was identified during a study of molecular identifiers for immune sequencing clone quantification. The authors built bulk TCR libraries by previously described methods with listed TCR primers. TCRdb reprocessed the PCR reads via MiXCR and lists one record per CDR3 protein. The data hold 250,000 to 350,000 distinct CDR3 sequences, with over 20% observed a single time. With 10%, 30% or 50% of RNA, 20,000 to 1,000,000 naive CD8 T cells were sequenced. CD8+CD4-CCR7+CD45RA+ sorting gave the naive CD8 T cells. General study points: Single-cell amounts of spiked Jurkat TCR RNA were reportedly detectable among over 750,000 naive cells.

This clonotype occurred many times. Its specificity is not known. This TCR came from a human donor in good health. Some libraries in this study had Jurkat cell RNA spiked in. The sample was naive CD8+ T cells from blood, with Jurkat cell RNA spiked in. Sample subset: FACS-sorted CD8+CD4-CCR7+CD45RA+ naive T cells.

The CDR3 region is CASSVLAEYNEQFF. The CDR3 DNA is TGTGCCAGCAGTGTACTAGCGGAATACAATGAGCAGTTCTTC. The chain employs TRBV6-1 and TRBJ2-1, with 8 bases identical to TRBD2. CDR1 is MNHNS and CDR2 is SASEGT in the germline V gene. The J segment lost 4 bases and the V segment lost 4 bases, leaving 3 bases of the junction unmatched. The length of the CDR3 is 14 residues.